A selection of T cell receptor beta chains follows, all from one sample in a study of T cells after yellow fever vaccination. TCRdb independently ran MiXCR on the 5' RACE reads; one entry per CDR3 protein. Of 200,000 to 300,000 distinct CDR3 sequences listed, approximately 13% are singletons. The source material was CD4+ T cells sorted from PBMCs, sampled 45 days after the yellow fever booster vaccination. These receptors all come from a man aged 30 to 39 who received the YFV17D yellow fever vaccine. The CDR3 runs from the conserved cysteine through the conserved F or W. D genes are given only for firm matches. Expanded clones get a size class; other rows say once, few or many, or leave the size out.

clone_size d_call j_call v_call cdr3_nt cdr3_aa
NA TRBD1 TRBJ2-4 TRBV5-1 TGCGCCAGCAGCAAGGACAGGGTTTCGGCCAAAAACATTCAGTACTTC CASSKDRVSAKNIQYF
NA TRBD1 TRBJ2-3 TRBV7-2 TGTGCCAGCAGCAGGGACAGGGGGTTGTTAGATACGCAGTATTTT CASSRDRGLLDTQYF
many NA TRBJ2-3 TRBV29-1 TGCAGCGCCCCGTCGGGACTTCGCACAGATACGCAGTATTTT CSAPSGLRTDTQYF
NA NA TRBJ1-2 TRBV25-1 TGTGCCAGCAGTCCCACAGGGAGGGGTGGCTACACCTTC CASSPTGRGGYTF
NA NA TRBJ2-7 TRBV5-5 TGTGCCAGCAGCCGCGAGGTCGTTTCCTACGAGCAGTACTTC CASSREVVSYEQYF
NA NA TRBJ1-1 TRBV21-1 TGTGCCAGCAGCAAGGCCCGGACGGGGAACACTGAAGCTTTCTTT CASSKARTGNTEAFF
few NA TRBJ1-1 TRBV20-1 TGCAGTCCCAAGGGGCCGAACACTGAAGCTTTCTTT CSPKGPNTEAFF
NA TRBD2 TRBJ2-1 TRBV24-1 TGTGCCACCGGACTAGCGAATGAGCAGTTCTTC CATGLANEQFF
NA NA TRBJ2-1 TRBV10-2 TGCGCCAGCAGTGAGGGGGCTTTGTACAATGAGCAGTTCTTC CASSEGALYNEQFF
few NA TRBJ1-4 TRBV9 TGTGCCAGCAGCGTACAGGCCCTGGGGGAAAAACTGTTTTTT CASSVQALGEKLFF
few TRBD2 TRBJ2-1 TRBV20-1 TGCAGTGCTCGCGCCGGGACTAGCGGGAGCAATGAGCAGTTCTTC CSARAGTSGSNEQFF
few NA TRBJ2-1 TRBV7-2 TGTGCCAGCAGCTTAGTGAGGACTAAGGATGAGCAGTTCTTC CASSLVRTKDEQFF
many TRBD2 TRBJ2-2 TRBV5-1 TGCGCCAGCAGCTTCCGGACTAGCGATTACGGGGAGCTGTTTTTT CASSFRTSDYGELFF
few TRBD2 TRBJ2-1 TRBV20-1 TGCAGTGCTAGAGGCCTAGCGGGAGAGTCCCAGGAGCAGTTCTTC CSARGLAGESQEQFF
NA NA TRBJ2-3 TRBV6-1 TGTGCCAGCAGTCCCGGGAATAGGATCACAGATACGCAGTATTTT CASSPGNRITDTQYF
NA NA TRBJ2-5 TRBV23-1 TGCGCCAGCAGTCAATCTGGGAGGGGGGAAGAGACCCAGTACTTC CASSQSGRGEETQYF
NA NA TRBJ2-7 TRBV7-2 TGTGCCAGCAGCTCCAACCAATACGAGCAGTACTTC CASSSNQYEQYF
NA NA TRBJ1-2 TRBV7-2 TGTGCCAGCAGCATAGGACCTCTCCAAGGTGGCTACACCTTC CASSIGPLQGGYTF
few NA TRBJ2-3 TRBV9 TGTGCCAGCAGGTCGACTGACGGTGTGGTAGATACGCAGTATTTT CASRSTDGVVDTQYF
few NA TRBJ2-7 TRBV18 TGTGCCACCCGTCCGCCGGGAGCCTACGAGCAGTACTTC CATRPPGAYEQYF
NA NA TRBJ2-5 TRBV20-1 TGCAGTGCCCACCTGGGACAAGAGACCCAGTACTTC CSAHLGQETQYF
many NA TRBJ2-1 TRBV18 TGTGCCAGCTCACCATCTTCCAGGAGTGAGCAGTTCTTC CASSPSSRSEQFF
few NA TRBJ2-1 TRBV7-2 TGTGCCAGCACCCAGGGGACTGGGGTGTCCAATGAGCAGTTCTTC CASTQGTGVSNEQFF
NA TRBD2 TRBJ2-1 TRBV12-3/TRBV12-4 TGTGCCAGCCTCGGGGGGAGCTCCTACAATGAGCAGTTCTTC CASLGGSSYNEQFF
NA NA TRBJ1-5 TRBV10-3 TGTGCCATCAGTGAGTCTAGCAGGTTATATCAGCCCCAGCATTTT CAISESSRLYQPQHF
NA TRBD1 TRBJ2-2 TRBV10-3 TGTGCCATCACCACCGGGACAGGGGCGACCGGGGAGCTGTTTTTT CAITTGTGATGELFF
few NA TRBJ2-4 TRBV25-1 TGTGCCAGCAGTGCAAGCGGGACAGAAAACATTCAGTACTTC CASSASGTENIQYF
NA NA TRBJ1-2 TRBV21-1 TGTGCCAGCAGCAAAGAAGCACGAGGGGAAGGGAATTGCTACACCTTC CASSKEARGEGNCYTF
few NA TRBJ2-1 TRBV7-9 TGTGCCAGCAGCCCTGGCGGGTTTGAGCAGTTCTTC CASSPGGFEQFF
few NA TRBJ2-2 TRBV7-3 TGTGCCAGCAGCTTACTGGGGGCGAGCACCGGGGAGCTGTTTTTT CASSLLGASTGELFF
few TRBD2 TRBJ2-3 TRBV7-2 TGTGCCAGCAGCTTAGGGGGGACTAGTGCGCAGTATTTT CASSLGGTSAQYF
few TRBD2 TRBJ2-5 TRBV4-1 TGCGCCAGCAGCCAAGGCACTAGCGGGGAGACCCAGTACTTC CASSQGTSGETQYF
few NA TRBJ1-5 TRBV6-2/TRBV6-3 TGTGCCAGCAGTCCGCACAGGCTCAATCAGCCCCAGCATTTT CASSPHRLNQPQHF
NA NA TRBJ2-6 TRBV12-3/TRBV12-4 TGTGCCAGCCGCTCCGGGGCTACGACTGGGGCCAACGTCCTGACTTTC CASRSGATTGANVLTF
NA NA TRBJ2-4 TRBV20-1 TGCAGTGCTAGGGAATACCTCAGGGAGGCCTCCAAAAACATTCAGTACTTC CSAREYLREASKNIQYF